This T cell receptor beta chain is drawn from a study of OX40 agonist ivuxolimab in advanced cancers. Overall study context: It was permissible to have had prior anti-PD-1, anti-PD-L1 or anti-CTLA-4 therapy, and approximately 38% had some. Study conclusions and caveats: Certain nonresponders additionally had low normalized T-cell clonal expansion.

Profiling relied on immunoSEQ multiplex PCR, and the TCRdb table lists in-frame clones only, not all of them. The data hold over 75,000 clones, with approximately 91% observed a single time. Regarding this clone: Its antigen is as yet unknown.

The receptor was derived from an adult with an advanced solid tumor such as melanoma, head and neck, liver or kidney cancer. The sequencing used CD4+ or CD8+ T cells sorted from blood, collected in a trial of the OX40 agonist ivuxolimab.

The CDR3 loop reads CASSLVGGSANEQFF. CDR3 nucleotides: TGCGCCAGCAGCTTGGTAGGCGGGAGTGCGAATGAGCAGTTCTTC. J is TRBJ2-1 and V is TRBV5-1; 7 bases agree with TRBD2. With V trimmed by 0 bases and J by 7 bases, 7 bases remained unmatched. Germline CDR1 is SGHRS and CDR2 is YFSETQ. The CDR3 covers 15 residues.